The T cell receptor (beta chain) under discussion was sequenced for a study of T cell responses to AZD1222 COVID-19 vaccine. The table came from immunoSEQ multiplex PCR; TCRdb's copy has only in-frame clones and leaves some out. The data contain tens of thousands of clones, approximately 90% of them singletons. Germline assignment: CDR1 SGHDN and CDR2 FVKESK. V was cut by 1 base and J by 7 bases, with 7 bases left in between. This CDR3 is 13 amino acids long. This clone was seen only once. Material: peripheral blood, obtained on day 0 of AZD1222 vaccination. V and J are TRBV14 and TRBJ1-4; D remains unclear. The TCR comes from an adult in good health. The CDR3 here is CASSQANGEKLFF. In DNA, the CDR3 is TGTGCCAGCAGCCAAGCCAACGGTGAAAAACTGTTTTTT.